Listed below are T cell receptor beta chains from one sample, sequenced in a study of OX40 agonist ivuxolimab in advanced cancers. The assay was immunoSEQ multiplex PCR, and TCRdb's table has in-frame clones only and misses some. The sample has about 27,000 clones; roughly 90% are singletons. The sequences come from CD4+ or CD8+ T cells sorted from blood, collected in a trial of the OX40 agonist ivuxolimab. The receptors derive from an adult with an advanced solid tumor such as melanoma, head and neck, liver or kidney cancer. Both conserved end residues are part of each CDR3. D genes are given only for firm matches. Some rows mark clone size as missing; the rest say once, few, many or name a class of expanded clone.

clone_size	v_call	j_call	d_call	cdr3_aa	cdr3_nt
-	TRBV4-2	TRBJ2-7	-	CASSQTPASGVYEQYF	TGTGCCAGCAGCCAAACCCCCGCTTCAGGGGTGTACGAGCAGTACTTC
-	TRBV4-2	TRBJ2-7	-	CASSQEAGVAAYEQYF	TGTGCCAGCAGCCAAGAGGCCGGGGTGGCCGCCTACGAGCAGTACTTC
-	TRBV4-2	TRBJ2-5	-	CASSQERDSLQETQYF	TGTGCCAGCAGCCAAGAAAGAGACAGTCTCCAAGAGACCCAGTACTTC
-	TRBV5-1	TRBJ2-7	TRBD1	CASSSTGGIYEQYF	TGCGCCAGCAGCTCTACAGGGGGCATATACGAGCAGTACTTC
-	TRBV9	TRBJ2-3	-	CASSVDNTQYF	TGTGCCAGCAGCGTAGATAATACGCAGTATTTT
-	TRBV7-8	TRBJ1-5	-	CASSLVRDGNQPQHF	TGTGCCAGCAGCTTAGTTAGAGATGGCAATCAGCCCCAGCATTTT
-	TRBV14	TRBJ2-3	-	CASSQDGGFSTDTQYF	TGTGCCAGCAGCCAAGATGGGGGGTTTAGCACAGATACGCAGTATTTT
few	TRBV5-6	TRBJ1-1	-	CASSSSGSWNTEAFF	TGTGCCAGCAGCTCCTCAGGGAGTTGGAACACTGAAGCTTTCTTT
few	TRBV7-3	TRBJ2-1	-	CASSSGLHEQFF	TGTGCCAGCAGCTCCGGACTTCATGAGCAGTTCTTC
-	TRBV5-6	TRBJ1-2	-	CASSEDTITNYGYTF	TGTGCCAGCAGCGAGGACACGATCACTAACTATGGCTACACCTTC
-	TRBV7-9	TRBJ2-2	-	CASSLVLNTGELFF	TGTGCCAGCAGCTTAGTACTGAACACCGGGGAGCTGTTTTTT
-	TRBV10-3	TRBJ2-2	-	CAIRSWGMDTGELFF	TGTGCCATCAGGAGCTGGGGGATGGACACCGGGGAGCTGTTTTTT
-	TRBV14	TRBJ2-2	TRBD1	CASSQGQGTDTGELFF	TGTGCCAGCAGCCAGGGACAGGGCACGGACACCGGGGAGCTGTTTTTT
-	TRBV6-6	TRBJ2-7	-	CASSYSTAYEQYF	TGTGCCAGCAGTTACTCGACAGCATACGAGCAGTACTTC
-	TRBV19	TRBJ1-1	TRBD1	CASSLQGGHTEAFF	TGTGCCAGTAGTCTCCAGGGGGGTCACACTGAAGCTTTCTTT
-	TRBV6-5	TRBJ1-1	-	CASSSAGYEAFF	TGTGCCAGCAGCTCCGCGGGGTATGAAGCTTTCTTT
-	TRBV5-4	TRBJ1-4	TRBD1	CATRDREGEKLFF	TGTGCCACCCGGGACAGGGAAGGTGAAAAACTGTTTTTT
-	TRBV5-4	TRBJ2-3	-	CASSLDSDPRGADTQYF	TGTGCCAGCAGCTTGGATTCCGACCCCCGAGGCGCAGATACGCAGTATTTT
-	TRBV6-6	TRBJ1-4	TRBD1	CASTINRGLNEKLFF	TGTGCCAGCACCATAAACAGGGGGCTAAATGAAAAACTGTTTTTT
-	TRBV27	TRBJ1-2	-	CASSSYTGPDNYGYTF	TGTGCCAGCAGTTCATATACAGGGCCCGATAACTATGGCTACACCTTC
-	TRBV6-1	TRBJ1-2	TRBD1	CASRARTGVYGYTF	TGTGCCAGCAGGGCAAGGACAGGGGTGTATGGCTACACCTTC
once	TRBV28	TRBJ2-1	TRBD2	CASSLLAGVPNEQFF	TGTGCCAGCAGTTTACTAGCGGGAGTCCCTAATGAGCAGTTCTTC
-	TRBV4-1	TRBJ2-1	TRBD2	CASSPILAEYNEQFF	TGCGCCAGCAGCCCGATTCTAGCGGAGTACAATGAGCAGTTCTTC
-	TRBV27	TRBJ2-7	-	CASRSEGVGRGEQYF	TGTGCCAGCAGATCTGAGGGAGTAGGACGGGGCGAGCAGTACTTC
-	TRBV4-3	TRBJ1-2	-	CASSQEGAVSYGYTF	TGCGCCAGCAGCCAAGAAGGGGCTGTTAGCTATGGCTACACCTTC
-	TRBV9	TRBJ1-2	-	CASFGEGYTF	TGTGCCAGCTTTGGCGAGGGCTACACCTTC
-	TRBV10-2	TRBJ2-7	TRBD1	CASSPGTAYEQYF	TGCGCCAGCAGTCCCGGGACAGCCTACGAGCAGTACTTC
few	TRBV9	TRBJ2-3	-	CASSPLPGEDTYTQYF	TGTGCCAGCAGCCCTCTCCCGGGAGAAGACACTTATACGCAGTATTTT
-	TRBV9	TRBJ2-7	TRBD1	CASSGQGNEQYF	TGTGCCAGCAGCGGACAGGGTAACGAGCAGTACTTC
-	TRBV5-4	TRBJ1-3	-	CASRGAGNTIYF	TGTGCCAGCAGGGGGGCGGGAAACACCATATATTTT
-	TRBV7-2	TRBJ2-1	TRBD2	CASIREIWLAGAGYNEQFF	TGTGCCAGCATCAGGGAGATCTGGCTAGCGGGAGCTGGTTACAATGAGCAGTTCTTC
-	TRBV19	TRBJ2-2	TRBD1	CASSVGYRGTGELFF	TGTGCCAGTAGTGTGGGATACAGGGGTACCGGGGAGCTGTTTTTT
-	TRBV4-3	TRBJ2-3	TRBD1	CASSQDVKGAQVTTDTQYF	TGCGCCAGCAGCCAAGATGTAAAGGGGGCGCAGGTGACCACAGATACGCAGTATTTT
-	TRBV27	TRBJ1-5	-	CASSDSYNQPQHF	TGTGCCAGCAGTGACAGTTACAATCAGCCCCAGCATTTT
-	TRBV27	TRBJ1-5	-	CASSLGGFGNQPQHF	TGTGCCAGCAGTTTAGGGGGTTTCGGCAATCAGCCCCAGCATTTT
-	TRBV4-1	TRBJ2-1	TRBD2	CASSQSGLADYNEQFF	TGCGCCAGCAGCCAAAGTGGACTAGCGGATTACAATGAGCAGTTCTTC
-	TRBV7-6	TRBJ2-1	-	CASSHERASYNEQFF	TGTGCCAGCAGCCATGAGCGGGCCTCCTACAATGAGCAGTTCTTC
-	TRBV27	TRBJ2-7	-	CASKGLLNYEQYF	TGTGCCAGCAAAGGTCTCCTCAACTACGAGCAGTACTTC
-	TRBV5-4	TRBJ2-7	TRBD1	CASSHTDRVSYEQYF	TGTGCCAGCAGTCACACTGACAGGGTCTCCTACGAGCAGTACTTC
-	TRBV15	TRBJ1-2	-	CATSRELNPGQLGYTF	TGTGCCACCAGCAGAGAGTTGAATCCAGGACAACTTGGCTACACCTTC
once	TRBV7-8	TRBJ1-3	-	CASSLGGNTIYF	TGTGCCAGCAGCTTAGGAGGAAACACCATATATTTT
once	TRBV9	TRBJ1-2	-	CASSGESANYGYTF	TGTGCCAGCAGCGGAGAGTCAGCTAACTATGGCTACACCTTC
-	TRBV7-3	TRBJ2-5	TRBD1	CASSLTGTGEQETQYF	TGTGCCAGCAGCTTAACTGGGACAGGGGAGCAAGAGACCCAGTACTTC
once	TRBV30	TRBJ2-7	-	CAWSSGLVDLEQYF	TGTGCCTGGAGTTCCGGGCTAGTAGACCTCGAGCAGTACTTC
-	TRBV7-9	TRBJ2-7	-	CASSPLGSHEQYF	TGTGCCAGCAGCCCGCTCGGATCTCACGAGCAGTACTTC
-	TRBV29-1	TRBJ2-1	-	CSVVGGYYNEQFF	TGCAGCGTTGTTGGCGGGTACTACAATGAGCAGTTCTTC
-	TRBV11-2	TRBJ2-5	-	CASRTGQRILKPSQETQYF	TGTGCCAGCAGGACGGGACAACGAATCCTGAAACCCTCCCAAGAGACCCAGTACTTC
-	TRBV19	TRBJ2-1	TRBD2	CASNFPGLAGEQFF	TGTGCCAGTAATTTCCCGGGACTAGCGGGTGAGCAGTTCTTC
-	TRBV11-2	TRBJ2-3	-	CASSPDGPVTQYF	TGTGCCAGCAGCCCTGACGGACCTGTAACGCAGTATTTT
medium-sized	TRBV4-2	TRBJ2-1	TRBD2	CASSSGIQFF	TGTGCCAGCAGTAGCGGGATCCAGTTCTTC
-	TRBV2	TRBJ2-4	TRBD2	CASIPPFTLAGDVIQYF	TGTGCCAGCATACCGCCCTTTACACTAGCGGGAGATGTCATTCAGTACTTC
-	TRBV27	TRBJ2-3	TRBD2	CASSPEGGAGVSTDTQYF	TGTGCCAGCAGTCCCGAAGGGGGAGCGGGGGTCTCCACAGATACGCAGTATTTT
-	TRBV7-8	TRBJ2-7	-	CASRLGLSYEQYF	TGTGCCAGCAGACTAGGACTGAGCTACGAGCAGTACTTC
-	TRBV6-5	TRBJ2-7	-	CASSPGLLGEQYF	TGTGCCAGCAGTCCGGGACTCCTGGGGGAGCAGTACTTC
-	TRBV6-5	TRBJ1-5	-	CASMRRGLDQPQHF	TGTGCCAGCATGAGGCGGGGGCTGGATCAGCCCCAGCATTTT
-	TRBV5-4	TRBJ2-5	-	CASSLEGGTPQETQYF	TGTGCCAGCAGCTTGGAAGGCGGGACCCCCCAAGAGACCCAGTACTTC